This T cell receptor beta chain was observed in a study of blood T cells in healthy people across ages. A second roughly 6 to 11 cycle PCR used barcoded and J-beta primers. Each cDNA molecule was tagged by a template-switch adaptor that had 12 random nucleotides. TCRdb fed the 5' RACE reads into MiXCR, producing one record per CDR3 protein. The sample records fewer than 900,000 distinct CDR3 sequences, more than 40% being singletons. Details on this clonotype: The antigen is undetermined.

Study-level results: Diversity was higher, and naive CD4+ cells more numerous, in long-lived donors than in aged donors.

What was sequenced was blood. The TCR was taken from a woman in her sixties or seventies in good health.

As DNA, the CDR3 is TGTGCCAGCAGTGACTTTAGAGAGTCACGTCCTAGCACAGATACGCAGTATTTT. Its protein is CASSDFRESRPSTDTQYF. This chain joins TRBV6-4 and TRBJ2-3, with unresolved D. CDR3 size: 18 residues. V shed 1 base and J shed 0 bases, with 17 bases lying between them. Germline CDR1 MRHNA, CDR2 SNTAGT.